These 30 T cell receptor beta chains were all obtained from the same sample, sequenced in a study of cytomegalovirus exposure and HLA in healthy donors. Researchers ran the PCR with 60 Vbeta and 13 Jbeta primers. Profiled with immunoSEQ multiplex PCR; TCRdb holds only in-frame clones, not every one. In the table there are more than 55,000 clones, 80% of which are singletons. The sample consisted of PBMCs. The source is a woman between 40 and 55 years old in good health and CMV-seronegative.

The DNA of the CDR3 is TGTGCCAGTAGTATTTTAGCGGGAGTCAATGAGCAGTTCTTC. Its translation is CASSILAGVNEQFF. The genes are TRBV19 and TRBJ2-1; 9 nucleotides align to TRBD2. This CDR3 spans 14 amino acids. Trimming took 3 bases from V and 6 from J; bases not matched to a gene: 3. CDR1 and CDR2 from the germline V gene are LNHDA and SQIVND (reference sequence).

This clone was seen a single time. The chain uses TRBV4-1 and TRBJ2-3; D call uncertain. Looked up from germline, CDR1 is MGHRA and CDR2 is YSYEKL. V shed 3 bases and J shed 6 bases, with 7 bases lying between them. The CDR3 length is 12 residues. The CDR3 sequence: CASSHLRDTQYF. The CDR3 DNA reads as TGCGCCAGCAGCCATCTCAGGGATACGCAGTATTTT.

This rearrangement joins TRBV30 to TRBJ1-1, with D uncertain. V lost 5 bases and J lost 4, with 14 bases in between. Germline lookup yields CDR1 GTSNPN and CDR2 SVGIG (reference sequence). The CDR3 totals 13 residues. This chain's CDR3 is CAWSGIVATEAFF. The CDR3 bases are TGTGCCTGGTCGGGGATTGTGGCCACTGAAGCTTTCTTT.

This rearrangement joins TRBV28 to TRBJ1-1; no definite D call. Germline CDR1 MDHEN, CDR2 SYDVKM. This CDR3 is 14 amino acids long. Trimming removed 3 bases at V and 0 bases at J, with 8 bases between. Written as DNA, the CDR3 is TGTGCCAGCAGTTTCGACGGAGTGAACACTGAAGCTTTCTTT. It translates to CASSFDGVNTEAFF.

The V gene is TRBV28, the J gene TRBJ2-1; 10 nucleotides align to TRBD1. Germline V lookup: CDR1 MDHEN, CDR2 SYDVKM. The trim removed 6 bases at V and 7 bases at J, leaving 3 bases unmatched. This CDR3 comprises 13 residues. Here the CDR3 reads CASRSGQGNEQFF. The CDR3 DNA is TGTGCCAGCAGGTCGGGACAGGGGAATGAGCAGTTCTTC.

CDR3 sequence reads: CASSYSSVLDTEAFF. The CDR3 bases are TGTGCCAGCAGTTACTCGTCTGTTCTCGACACTGAAGCTTTCTTT. J is TRBJ1-1 and V is TRBV6-5; D remains ambiguous. In germline, CDR1 is MNHEY, CDR2 SVGAGI. The CDR3 runs 15 residues. Trimming pared 0 bases from V and 3 bases from J, leaving 11 bases between.

The V gene is TRBV10-3, the J gene TRBJ2-2, with TRBD2 matching 7 bases. The CDR3 is 15 amino acids. Germline loops: CDR1 ENHRY, CDR2 SYGVKD. V lost 2 bases and J lost 6; bases outside the gene matches: 6. The CDR3, as DNA: TGTGCCATCAGTGAGCTGGGACTACCTCCCGGGGAGCTGTTTTTT. The encoded protein is CAISELGLPPGELFF.

V usage is TRBV18 and J usage is TRBJ2-5; maybe TRBD1 (6 bases). V was shortened by 6 bases and J by 4 bases, with 9 bases between the two germline ends. Germline CDR1 reads KGHSH; CDR2 reads LQKENI. CDR3 length: 12 amino acids. This CDR3 reads CASSAQGETQYF. Written as DNA, the CDR3 is TGTGCCAGCTCTGCACAGGGAGAGACCCAGTACTTC.

The rearrangement links TRBV7-2 to TRBJ1-2; 7 bases are a match to TRBD1. Germline lookup yields CDR1 SGHTA and CDR2 FQGNSA. The V segment lost 5 bases and the J segment 10 bases; nucleotides outside the gene matches: 13. The CDR3 is made up of 14 amino acids. The CDR3 loop reads CASSRVRGGGAYTF. The CDR3 DNA sequence: TGTGCCAGCAGCCGAGTGAGAGGGGGCGGTGCCTACACCTTC.

This chain connects TRBV11-2 to TRBJ2-5; 12 bases agree with TRBD2. Per germline, CDR1 SGHAT and CDR2 FQNNGV. The CDR3 loop spans 16 amino acids. The junction had 8 bases not matched to a gene; V was cut back by 5 bases and J by 4 bases. The CDR3 coding sequence is TGTGCCAGCAGCCTCAGACTAGCGGGAGAGGGAGAGACCCAGTACTTC. Its translation is CASSLRLAGEGETQYF.

The V gene is TRBV2, the J gene TRBJ2-7; 7 bases fit TRBD1. CDR3 length equals 15 residues. Germline V gene data show CDR1 as SNHLY and CDR2 as FYNNEI. The J segment lost 3 bases and the V segment lost 3 bases, leaving 8 bases of the junction unmatched. The CDR3 DNA sequence: TGTGCCAGCAGTGAGCTAGGACAGGTAAACTACGAGCAGTACTTC. Translating it yields CASSELGQVNYEQYF.

V gene TRBV28 combines with J gene TRBJ1-4; 7 positions match TRBD1. Trimming at V came to 2 bases and at J to 5 bases, leaving 5 bases not matched to a gene. The CDR3 contains 15 residues. Per germline, CDR1 MDHEN and CDR2 SYDVKM. CDR3 in amino acids: CASSLPGQSNEKLFF. Here the CDR3 DNA reads TGTGCCAGCAGTTTACCGGGACAGTCCAATGAAAAACTGTTTTTT.

The J gene is TRBJ1-1, the V gene TRBV4-1, with a tentative D call TRBD1 (6 bases). The CDR3 sequence is 17 residues long. Trimming cost V 1 base and J 0 bases, with 15 bases left between them. Germline V gene lookup returns CDR1 MGHRA and CDR2 YSYEKL. The CDR3 protein is CASSQGTGSTLNTEAFF. CDR3 in DNA: TGCGCCAGCAGCCAAGGAACAGGGTCGACACTGAACACTGAAGCTTTCTTT.

The CDR3 region has the DNA TGTGCCAGCAGTACCATGACACGCTACGAGCAGTACTTC. This codes for CASSTMTRYEQYF. V and J are TRBV28 and TRBJ2-7; D remains ambiguous. The CDR3 consists of 13 residues. Germline values: CDR1 MDHEN, CDR2 SYDVKM. Trimming cost V 5 bases and J 3 bases, with 11 bases left between them.

The CDR3 sequence is CASSPRERNTEAFF. As DNA, the CDR3 is TGTGCCAGCTCACCGCGGGAACGTAACACTGAAGCTTTCTTT. The chain employs TRBV18 and TRBJ1-1; D remains ambiguous. Trimming removed 3 bases from V and 2 bases from J, with 10 bases in between. Germline CDR1 is KGHSH and CDR2 is LQKENI. This CDR3 comprises 14 residues.

Concerning this clone: Additional DNA sequences in this sample encode the identical CDR3. CDR3 amino acids: CASSVGGSNQPQHF. The CDR3 DNA reads as TGTGCCAGCAGCGTAGGAGGGAGCAATCAGCCCCAGCATTTT. The rearrangement links TRBV9 to TRBJ1-5, with D unresolved. Germline V gene data show CDR1 as SGDLS and CDR2 as YYNGEE. The germline V and J ends were trimmed by 0 bases and 1 base, with 5 bases remaining between them. The CDR3 contains 14 residues.

The J gene is TRBJ2-1, the V gene TRBV11-2; D is possibly TRBD1 (6 bases). V shed 1 base and J shed 7 bases, with 11 bases lying between them. The V gene's germline CDR1 is SGHAT and CDR2 FQNNGV. The CDR3 is made up of 14 amino acids. The CDR3 DNA reads as TGTGCCAGCAGCTTAGGTGGACAGAAAAATGAGCAGTTCTTC. This encodes CASSLGGQKNEQFF.

This sequence joins TRBV10-3 and TRBJ2-5; D unresolved. Germline lookup yields CDR1 ENHRY and CDR2 SYGVKD. V lost 0 bases, J lost 1 base, and 6 bases lay in between. CDR3 length: 14 residues. The CDR3 loop reads CAISESGSQETQYF. The DNA of the CDR3 is TGTGCCATCAGTGAGTCGGGCAGCCAAGAGACCCAGTACTTC.

The rearrangement joins TRBV5-1 to TRBJ2-3; D might be TRBD2 (5 bases). Germline V gives CDR1 SGHRS, CDR2 YFSETQ. The CDR3 is 14 amino acids. V dropped 4 bases and J dropped 6 bases, with 15 bases sitting between them. The CDR3 coding sequence is TGCGCCAGCAGCGTGCCACCAGCGGCGGATACGCAGTATTTT. Encoded protein: CASSVPPAADTQYF.

The rearrangement links TRBV4-1 to TRBJ2-2, with a possible D match to TRBD1 (6 bases). Germline-derived CDR1 and CDR2 are MGHRA and YSYEKL. V was pared by 2 bases and J by 0 bases, with 10 bases between. CDR3 length equals 16 residues. As DNA, the CDR3 is TGCGCCAGCAGCCAAAGGACAGCCCCGAACACCGGGGAGCTGTTTTTT. Translated, it gives CASSQRTAPNTGELFF.

This clone was detected only once. The gene calls are TRBV29-1 and TRBJ2-5; 10 positions agree with TRBD2. This CDR3 is 14 amino acids long. Germline lookup yields CDR1 SQVTM and CDR2 ANQGSEA. V shed 2 bases and J 5 bases; nucleotides not matched to a gene: 5. CDR3 sequence: CSVELAGVGETQYF. The CDR3 DNA reads as TGCAGCGTTGAACTAGCGGGAGTTGGGGAGACCCAGTACTTC.

The chain combines TRBV9 with TRBJ2-1; maybe TRBD2 (6 bases). Germline assignment: CDR1 SGDLS and CDR2 YYNGEE. V was cut by 0 bases and J by 6 bases, with 13 bases left in between. There are 15 residues in the CDR3. The CDR3 region has the DNA TGTGCCAGCAGCGTAGTCTCGGGAGTAGGCAATGAGCAGTTCTTC. This sequence encodes CASSVVSGVGNEQFF. Full variable domain (outside the CDR3, taken from reference TRBV9 and TRBJ2-1): DSGVTQTPKHLITATGQRVTLRCSPRSGDLSVYWYQQSLDQGLQFLIQYYNGEERAKGNILERFSAQQFPDLHSELNLSSLELGDSALYFCASSVVSGVGNEQFFGPGTRLTVL.

The chain uses TRBV6-1 and TRBJ2-7; D is uncertain. This CDR3 comprises 13 residues. Germline loops: CDR1 MNHNS, CDR2 SASEGT. The V and J ends lost 7 bases and 4 bases respectively, with 14 bases between them. CDR3 coding DNA: TGTGCCAGCACTAAACCCGACACTTACGAGCAGTACTTC. Its translation: CASTKPDTYEQYF.

This chain links TRBV27 with TRBJ2-1; D unresolved. The CDR3 length is 14 residues. CDR1 MNHEY and CDR2 SMNVEV come from the germline V gene (reference sequence). V lost 8 bases and J 0 bases, leaving 11 bases between the germline ends. CDR3 DNA sequence: TGTGCCAGCGGTTCTAAGAGCTCCTACAATGAGCAGTTCTTC. This translates into CASGSKSSYNEQFF.

This chain connects TRBV7-2 to TRBJ1-2; D not resolved. V lost 4 bases to trimming and J lost 5 bases, with 5 bases between them. Per germline, CDR1 SGHTA and CDR2 FQGNSA. The CDR3 is 11 residues long. CDR3 DNA: TGTGCCAGCAGCTCTCTATATGGCTACACCTTC. Its translation: CASSSLYGYTF.

This clone was seen a few times. CDR3 nucleotides: TGCAGCGTCCGGGCCCTCCGGGGGGCTTTCTTT. The encoded protein is CSVRALRGAFF. The chain employs TRBV29-1 and TRBJ1-1, with D possibly matching TRBD1 (5 bases). This CDR3 spans 11 amino acids. Germline CDR1 reads SQVTM; CDR2 reads ANQGSEA. The ends were cut back, 6 bases at V and 11 bases at J, with 16 bases in the middle.

The CDR3 protein is CASSLSVNTEAFF. CDR3 coding DNA: TGTGCCAGCAGCTTGAGTGTGAACACTGAAGCTTTCTTT. V is TRBV7-2 and J is TRBJ1-1; no reliable D call. V gave up 3 bases and J gave up 0 bases, with 5 bases separating them. Germline CDR1 reads SGHTA; CDR2 reads FQGNSA. The CDR3 consists of 13 residues.

This clone occurred a few times. V is TRBV5-1 and J is TRBJ2-7; D possibly corresponds to TRBD2 (5 bases). V was clipped by 4 bases and J by 2 bases, with 16 bases between them. The CDR3 loop spans 15 amino acids. From germline, CDR1 is SGHRS and CDR2 YFSETQ. The CDR3 is CASSRARESPYEQYF. The DNA of the CDR3 is TGCGCCAGCAGCCGGGCCCGGGAAAGCCCCTACGAGCAGTACTTC.

The V call is TRBV4-1, the J call TRBJ2-7; a weak D match, TRBD1 (5 bases). V lost 3 bases and J 5 bases, leaving 11 bases between the germline ends. This CDR3 is 13 amino acids long. Germline lookup yields CDR1 MGHRA and CDR2 YSYEKL. The CDR3 loop is CASSHLQGDEQYF. The CDR3 nucleotides read TGCGCCAGCAGCCACCTTCAGGGCGACGAGCAGTACTTC.

The J gene is TRBJ2-7, the V gene TRBV28; the D gene is possibly TRBD2 (5 bases). V dropped 6 bases and J dropped 2 bases, with 14 bases sitting between them. The CDR3 is 14 amino acids. Per germline, CDR1 MDHEN and CDR2 SYDVKM. CDR3 region: CASRPGIGAYEQYF. As DNA, the CDR3 is TGTGCCAGCAGGCCCGGGATCGGAGCCTACGAGCAGTACTTC.